One T cell receptor beta chain is described in this entry. These data originate in a study of blood T cells in healthy people across ages. Sample-barcoded 5' priming and a J-beta primer mix drove a second PCR of about 6 to 12 cycles. In TCRdb, the 5' RACE reads were re-called with MiXCR into one record per CDR3 protein. Of fewer than 800,000 distinct CDR3 sequences in the sample, 49% were seen once. The germline gives CDR1 SQVTM, CDR2 ANQGSEA. CDR3 length: 12 residues. Trimming removed 7 bases from V and 10 bases from J, with 19 bases in between. The origin of this receptor is a woman in her sixties or seventies in good health. The sample taken for sequencing was blood. The genes are TRBV29-1 and TRBJ1-2; possible D gene TRBD1, 6 bases. In DNA form, the CDR3 reads TGCAGCGCGGTCGGGGGGCCTCGACTCTACACCTTC. This sequence encodes CSAVGGPRLYTF.